These 10 T cell receptor beta chains were sequenced from one sample in a study of cytomegalovirus exposure and HLA in healthy donors (dated by TCRdb to about 2017). The protocol used for the library was the immunoSEQ multiplex PCR assay. A mixture of 60 forward primers for TCR Vbeta segments and 13 reverse primers for TCR Jbeta segments was used in the multiplex PCR. TCRdb took over this immuneACCESS table, retaining in-frame rearrangements with V and J assigned. Such tables are incomplete; in checked studies, under half of the missing clones stem from an unresolved V gene, and the remainder is unexplained. The table for this sample lists 100,000 to 120,000 clones; over 75% of them were counted only once. The top ten constitute about 6.9% of the sample. Sequencing input: PBMCs. These receptors came from a man aged 25 to 45 in good health and CMV-seropositive.

This chain joins TRBV28 and TRBJ2-5; D is undetermined. The CDR3 is made up of 10 amino acids. Germline CDR1 and CDR2: MDHEN and SYDVKM. V lost 10 bases and J 0 bases, leaving 3 bases between the germline ends. CDR3 in amino acids: CATYQETQYF. The CDR3 nucleotides read TGTGCCACCTACCAAGAGACCCAGTACTTC.

This clone was recorded only once. The chain carries TRBV7-2 and TRBJ1-5, with a tentative D call TRBD1 (6 bases). Trimming took 4 bases from V and 0 from J, leaving 13 bases between them. The germline CDR1 and CDR2 sequences are SGHTA and FQGNSA. The length of the CDR3 is 16 residues. CDR3 amino acids: CASSSSGGYSNQPQHF. DNA for the CDR3: TGTGCCAGCAGCTCTTCGGGGGGCTATAGCAATCAGCCCCAGCATTTT.

The chain has TRBV7-8 and TRBJ2-7, with D possibly TRBD1 on 6 matching bases. The germline V and J ends were trimmed by 8 bases and 3 bases, with 14 bases remaining between them. This CDR3 contains 13 residues. Looked up from germline, CDR1 is SGHVS and CDR2 is FQNEAQ. The CDR3 bases are TGTGCCAGCGGCAGGACAGAATACTACGAGCAGTACTTC. Translating gives CASGRTEYYEQYF.

This clone was seen only once. The V call is TRBV30, the J call TRBJ1-5; no clear D gene. V dropped 1 base and J dropped 0 bases, with 4 bases sitting between them. Per the germline V gene, CDR1 is GTSNPN and CDR2 is SVGIG (reference sequence). This CDR3 is built from 13 residues. DNA of the CDR3: TGTGCCTGGAGTGACTATAGCAATCAGCCCCAGCATTTT. Protein sequence: CAWSDYSNQPQHF.

This clone turned up a few times. V usage is TRBV7-2 and J usage is TRBJ1-2, with D unresolved. Germline V lookup: CDR1 SGHTA, CDR2 FQGNSA. V lost 5 bases, J lost 0 bases, and 13 bases lay in between. The CDR3 sequence is 15 residues long. The CDR3 here is CASSATNKPNYGYTF. The CDR3, as DNA: TGTGCCAGCAGCGCCACCAACAAACCTAACTATGGCTACACCTTC.

The CDR3 region is CASSLGLAPQETQYF. CDR3 coding DNA: TGTGCCAGCAGCCTGGGACTAGCGCCCCAAGAGACCCAGTACTTC. This chain joins TRBV7-9 and TRBJ2-5; 10 positions match TRBD2. The CDR3 has 15 amino acids. CDR1 is SEHNR, CDR2 FQNEAQ, per germline (reference sequence). The trim removed 5 bases at V and 1 base at J, leaving 4 bases unmatched. Looking up the rest from reference TRBV7-9 and TRBJ2-5 gives the full variable domain: DTGVSQNPRHKITKRGQNVTFRCDPISEHNRLYWYRQTLGQGPEFLTYFQNEAQLEKSRLLSDRFSAERPKGSFSTLEIQRTEQGDSAMYLCASSLGLAPQETQYFGPGTRLLVL.

This clone appeared once. This sequence joins TRBV7-2 and TRBJ1-4; TRBD1 matches at 7 bases. V was pared by 2 bases and J by 7 bases, with 7 bases of the junction left unmatched. This CDR3 has 15 amino acids. The V gene's germline CDR1 is SGHTA and CDR2 FQGNSA. DNA of the CDR3: TGTGCCAGCAGCTTACTGGGACAGCGAGGTGAAAAACTGTTTTTT. As protein: CASSLLGQRGEKLFF.

This chain connects TRBV2 to TRBJ2-5, with D possibly matching TRBD2 (6 bases). The CDR3 length is 15 residues. Germline CDR1 SNHLY, CDR2 FYNNEI. V was clipped by 1 base and J by 7 bases, with 16 bases between them. The DNA for the CDR3 is TGTGCCAGCAGTGAAGTCCTCGGGGGAATCGGGACCCAGTACTTC. Its protein product is CASSEVLGGIGTQYF.

J is TRBJ1-5 and V is TRBV19; weak D call: TRBD1 (6 bases). The germline V gene has CDR1 LNHDA and CDR2 SQIVND (reference sequence). This CDR3 spans 13 amino acids. V was shortened by 4 bases and J by 4 bases, with 8 bases between the two germline ends. CDR3 amino acids: CASSKGGNQPQHF. CDR3 nucleotide sequence: TGTGCCAGTAGTAAAGGGGGAAATCAGCCCCAGCATTTT.

CDR3 amino acids: CASSPKGGINEKLFF. CDR3 DNA: TGTGCCAGCAGCCCGAAGGGAGGAATTAATGAAAAACTGTTTTTT. V is TRBV4-2 and J is TRBJ1-4; D gene uncertain. V shed 4 bases and J shed 4 bases, with 13 bases lying between them. This CDR3 region has 15 residues. Germline loops: CDR1 LGHNA, CDR2 YNFKEQ.